The TCR beta chain under discussion was sequenced for a study of blood T cell repertoires in COVID-19. At the level of the study: Acute-phase and convalescent COVID-19 samples originated in the United States, Italy and Spain.

Original data processing: Estimation of nucleated cell counts relied on the amplification of reference gene primers. Repertoires were generated with immunoSEQ multiplex PCR, while TCRdb's copy carries only in-frame clones and drops some. That table is the source of V, J and clone size, and D and trimming were worked out from the DNA. Among roughly 120,000 clones listed, 78% were seen once. CDR1 and CDR2 (germline): MNHEY, SVGAGI. Trimming took off 7 bases at V and 7 bases at J, with 16 bases between the two ends. The CDR3 length is 13 residues. The TCR was taken from a man between 65 and 85 years old with acute or convalescent COVID-19. The J gene is TRBJ1-1, the V gene TRBV6-5; D call uncertain. Sequencing was carried out using peripheral blood. The DNA of the CDR3 is TGTGCCAGCAATCGAGGCTCCCTCGGTGAAGCTTTCTTT. Translated, it gives CASNRGSLGEAFF.